This passage covers 4 T cell receptor beta chains from one sample sequenced in a study of cytomegalovirus exposure and HLA in healthy donors. Researchers ran the PCR with 60 Vbeta and 13 Jbeta primers. The repertoire was sequenced with immunoSEQ multiplex PCR; TCRdb's copy has only in-frame clones and lacks some. The sample gives roughly 200,000 clones, about nine tenths of which show up once; around 1% is in the top ten. The sample was PBMCs. The source is a boy younger than 10 in good health and CMV-seronegative.

V usage is TRBV25-1 and J usage is TRBJ2-5; D gene ambiguous. Trimming stripped 1 base from V and 2 bases from J, with 11 bases between. The germline gives CDR1 MGHDK, CDR2 SYGVNS. The CDR3 has 15 residues. This chain's CDR3 is CASSESRRNQETQYF. CDR3 DNA sequence: TGTGCCAGCAGTGAATCTCGGCGGAATCAAGAGACCCAGTACTTC.

This sequence joins TRBV7-9 and TRBJ2-7; D gene unclear. Per the germline V gene, CDR1 is SEHNR and CDR2 is FQNEAQ (reference sequence). This CDR3 spans 14 amino acids. Trimming removed 5 bases from V and 0 bases from J, with 11 bases in between. The DNA for the CDR3 is TGTGCCAGCAGCCCCCGCCCCGGCTCCTACGAGCAGTACTTC. It yields the protein CASSPRPGSYEQYF.

The chain links TRBV25-1 to TRBJ2-7, with 7 bases identical to TRBD1. V lost 6 bases and J lost 5; bases outside the gene matches: 7. The CDR3 consists of 13 residues. The germline gives CDR1 MGHDK, CDR2 SYGVNS. Here the CDR3 reads CASRDREYHEQYF. CDR3 DNA sequence: TGTGCCAGCAGAGACAGGGAATATCACGAGCAGTACTTC.

This chain links TRBV19 with TRBJ1-2, with D tentatively TRBD1 (5 bases). The CDR3 consists of 13 residues. Germline V gene data show CDR1 as LNHDA and CDR2 as SQIVND (reference sequence). V lost 3 bases, J lost 8 bases, and 13 bases lay in between. CDR3 DNA: TGTGCCAGTAGTATTCGCAGGGCTGACGGCTACACCTTC. Its translation is CASSIRRADGYTF.